Included here is one T cell receptor (beta chain) sequence, with context. The antigen remains undetermined. This record belongs to a study of tumor and adjacent non-tumor tissue in lung cancer. Study summary: The cohort had under 15 adenocarcinoma, 2 squamous cell and 1 small cell patients. Patients were aged roughly 30 to 76, 10 men and 4 to 6 women, stage I to III. General study results and limits: Normal lung showed higher cumulative top 100 clone frequency than tumor. Higher tumor TCR diversity was associated with shorter survival.

CDR1 is SQVTM and CDR2 is ANQGSEA in the germline V gene. V was cut by 3 bases and J by 15 bases, with 16 bases left in between. The CDR3 has 11 amino acids. Three rounds of nested PCR, following a modified ARM-PCR protocol, produced the TCRbeta library. One entry per CDR3 protein, called by TCRdb with MiXCR from the multiplex PCR reads. The sample consists of approximately 75,000 distinct CDR3 sequences, roughly 73% of them appearing once. This sample's RNA came from whole unsorted tissue. Sequencing was performed on lung tumor tissue. The chain is built from TRBV29-1 and TRBJ2-3; no firm D call. This sequence originates from a woman aged 45-65 years with non-small cell lung cancer. CDR3 protein: CSVDSTDMQYF. The CDR3 DNA sequence: TGCAGCGTTGACAGCACAGATATGCAATATTTT.